These T cell receptor beta chains were read from a single sample in a study of T cells in Graves' hyperthyroidism and ophthalmopathy. TCRdb called the multiplex PCR reads again in MiXCR, with one record for every CDR3 protein. The data show about 540,000 distinct CDR3 sequences, with under 60% seen just once and 7.5% to 8.5% held by the top ten. The sequenced sample was peripheral blood or thyroid tissue (not recorded which). These receptors all come from a young woman with Graves' hyperthyroidism. CDR3s include the opening cysteine and the closing phenylalanine or tryptophan. A D gene is named only where the DNA matches it firmly. Rows give clone size only sometimes, using once, few, many, or a class for an expanded clone.

size	J	D	V	DNA	CDR3
-	TRBJ1-5	TRBD1	TRBV9	TGTGCCAGCAGTTGGGGGACAGGGAACAATCAGCCCCAGCATTTT	CASSWGTGNNQPQHF
many	TRBJ2-7	-	TRBV2	TGTGCCAGCAGTGAACCCTTACGTCCGGAGCAGTACTTC	CASSEPLRPEQYF
many	TRBJ2-7	-	TRBV7-7	TGTGCCAGCAGCCAAAGGGCGGCAGCTATCTACGAGCAGTACTTC	CASSQRAAAIYEQYF
many	TRBJ1-2	-	TRBV19	TGTGCCAGTAGTATAGAACAGCGAAGAGCTAACTATGGCTACACCTTC	CASSIEQRRANYGYTF
-	TRBJ2-5	-	TRBV6-1	TGTGCCAGCAGTGACAGATCTCGTGAGGAGACCCAGTACTTC	CASSDRSREETQYF
-	TRBJ1-5	-	TRBV10-3	TGTGCCATAAGTGATATAGAGGGCAATCAGCCCCAGCATTTT	CAISDIEGNQPQHF
-	TRBJ2-3	-	TRBV15	TGTGCCACCAGCAGGGCCCGCACAGATACGCAGTATTTT	CATSRARTDTQYF
many	TRBJ1-5	-	TRBV6-6	TGTGCCAGCAGTTACCTCGGGGGCCTTATTCTTAGCAATCAGCCCCAGCATTTT	CASSYLGGLILSNQPQHF
many	TRBJ1-1	-	TRBV19	TGTGCCAGTAGTATAGATACAGGGAACACTGAAGCTTTCTTT	CASSIDTGNTEAFF
-	TRBJ1-1	-	TRBV10-3	TGTGCCATCAGCCCAGACGCGAACACCGGGGCTGAAGCTTTCTTT	CAISPDANTGAEAFF
many	TRBJ2-3	-	TRBV15	TGTGCCACCAGCGGACGTAGGGGGGACACAGATACGCAGTATTTT	CATSGRRGDTDTQYF
-	TRBJ2-5	-	TRBV24-1	TGTGCCACCAGTGACACCTCAGGGAGTCGGGAAGAGACCCAGTACTTC	CATSDTSGSREETQYF
many	TRBJ1-1	-	TRBV10-3	TGTGCCACGCGTCCCACAGGTGCAAAGAACACTGAAGCTTTCTTT	CATRPTGAKNTEAFF
few	TRBJ1-2	-	TRBV4-1	TGCGCCAGCAGCCGCCTCAGGGTTTTTAACTATGGCTACACCTTC	CASSRLRVFNYGYTF
-	TRBJ2-7	TRBD2	TRBV7-2	TGTGCCAGCAGCTTAGACGCGGGAGTTGGCGAGCAGTACTTC	CASSLDAGVGEQYF
few	TRBJ2-7	-	TRBV5-1	TGCGCCAGCAGCTTGGTGGCGAATGCCCACTACGAGCAGTACTTC	CASSLVANAHYEQYF
-	TRBJ1-2	-	TRBV7-8	TGTGCCAGCAGCAAGACAGGCTATGGCTGCACCTTC	CASSKTGYGCTF
many	TRBJ1-1	-	TRBV6-5	TGTGCCAGCCGCCACTTGGGTAGGGGGGAAACTGAAGCTTTCTTT	CASRHLGRGETEAFF
-	TRBJ1-2	TRBD1	TRBV27	TGTGCCAGCAGTCACAGGGGGCTTTTATTTGGCTACACCTTC	CASSHRGLLFGYTF
-	TRBJ1-6	TRBD1	TRBV20-1	TGCAGTGCTAGAGTCGGGACAGGGAGTTCACCCCTCCACTTT	CSARVGTGSSPLHF
many	TRBJ1-1	-	TRBV9	TGTGCCAGCAGCGTAGAGGCGGGCACTGAAGCTTTCTTT	CASSVEAGTEAFF
many	TRBJ1-3	-	TRBV2	TGTGCCAGCAGTGAAAGCGGCGGTGGAAACACCATATATTTT	CASSESGGGNTIYF
many	TRBJ1-3	-	TRBV7-9	TGTGCCAGCCTAGGGCCGACCTCTGGAAACACCATATATTTT	CASLGPTSGNTIYF
many	TRBJ2-7	-	TRBV6-1	TGTGCCAGCACTGGACTAAAGATCTACGAGCAGTACTTC	CASTGLKIYEQYF
many	TRBJ2-2	-	TRBV5-4	TGTGCCAGCAGCTTGGCGGGCGGCGGGGAGCTGTTTTTT	CASSLAGGGELFF
-	TRBJ2-7	TRBD1	TRBV24-1	TGTGCCACCAGTGATTCTGACAGGGAAACCTACGAGCAGTACTTC	CATSDSDRETYEQYF
-	TRBJ1-1	TRBD1	TRBV10-3	TGTGCCATCAGTGTTGACAGGGGGCGGGACACTGAAGCTTTCTTT	CAISVDRGRDTEAFF
-	TRBJ2-7	-	TRBV5-6	TGTGCCAGCAGCCAAGCACCGGGGGACAATGAGCAGTACTTC	CASSQAPGDNEQYF
-	TRBJ2-7	-	TRBV12-3/TRBV12-4	TGTGCCAGCAGTCCCTCGGGGGAACAACGGTACGAGCAGTACTTC	CASSPSGEQRYEQYF
many	TRBJ2-2	-	TRBV19	TGTGCCAGTAGTATAGTATGGGGCAGGAACACCGGGGAGCTGTTTTTT	CASSIVWGRNTGELFF
many	TRBJ1-1	-	TRBV10-3	TGTGCCATCACGGGGCAGGGGACGTCAAACACTGAAGCTTTCTTT	CAITGQGTSNTEAFF
many	TRBJ2-5	-	TRBV12-3/TRBV12-4	TGTGCCAGCAGTTTGCGGTGGGAGGCACAAGAGACCCAGTACTTC	CASSLRWEAQETQYF
many	TRBJ1-1	-	TRBV27	TGTGCCAGCAGTTTAAGGAGGGGTCGAAACACTGAAGCTTTCTTT	CASSLRRGRNTEAFF
-	TRBJ2-3	-	TRBV24-1	TGTGCCACCAGTGATTCGGGACACCGCACAGATACGCAGTATTTT	CATSDSGHRTDTQYF
-	TRBJ2-7	TRBD2	TRBV7-9	TGTGCCAGCAGCTATAGCGGGAGAGCCGAGCAGTACTTC	CASSYSGRAEQYF
-	TRBJ1-4	-	TRBV7-2	TGTGCCAGCCTCTTCCGGCGGGGGGGGAATGAAAAACTGTTTTTT	CASLFRRGGNEKLFF
many	TRBJ2-6	-	TRBV4-3	TGCGCCAGCAGCCAAGAGGTCCCCTCTGGGGCCAACGTCCTGACTTTC	CASSQEVPSGANVLTF
-	TRBJ1-2	-	TRBV7-8	TGTGCCAGCAGCCCAGAGGGGAGCAACTATGGCTACACCTTC	CASSPEGSNYGYTF
many	TRBJ1-4	-	TRBV10-3	TGTGCCATCAGTGAGTCCGGCAGTCAGGAACTGTTTTTT	CAISESGSQELFF
-	TRBJ2-7	TRBD2	TRBV7-2	TGTGCCAGCAGCCCGGGACTAGCGGGAGGTGCGTACGAGCAGTACTTC	CASSPGLAGGAYEQYF
-	TRBJ2-7	-	TRBV7-9	TGCGCCAGCAGCCAAGGTTGGGGCAGGGGGGCTGCCGAGCAGTACTTC	CASSQGWGRGAAEQYF
few	TRBJ2-7	-	TRBV3-1	TGTGCCAGCAGCCGAGAACTAGGGAGCGAGCAGTACTTC	CASSRELGSEQYF
-	TRBJ2-3	TRBD2	TRBV19	TGTGCCAGTAGTACCTTGACTAGCGGGCTTGCCGATACGCAGTATTTT	CASSTLTSGLADTQYF
few	TRBJ2-2	-	TRBV6-2/TRBV6-3	TGTGCCAGCAGTAAGGGCCCCCCCGGGGAGCTGTTTTTT	CASSKGPPGELFF
-	TRBJ1-6	-	TRBV20-1	TGCAGTGCTAGAGATACGACGGTCTCCTATAATTCACCCCTCCACTTT	CSARDTTVSYNSPLHF
many	TRBJ2-3	-	TRBV10-3	TGTGCCATCAGTGAAGGGAAACAGGGAGATACGCAGTATTTT	CAISEGKQGDTQYF
few	TRBJ2-7	-	TRBV27	TGTGCCAGCAGTCCCACTGACCAGCGGGCCTACGAGCAGTACTTC	CASSPTDQRAYEQYF
many	TRBJ1-4	TRBD1	TRBV20-1	TGCAGTGCCCGGGACAGGGGGAATGAAAAACTGTTTTTT	CSARDRGNEKLFF
many	TRBJ2-5	TRBD2	TRBV20-1	TGCAGTGCTCGGACTAGCCCCGGGGAGACCCAGTACTTC	CSARTSPGETQYF
many	TRBJ1-5	-	TRBV27	TGTGCCAGCAGTCCCCGACCCCCACGAGAGGGTCAGCCCCAGCATTTT	CASSPRPPREGQPQHF
-	TRBJ1-2	TRBD1	TRBV20-1	TGCAGTGCTAGTGTTTGGACAGGGGGCTATGGCTACACCTTC	CSASVWTGGYGYTF
-	TRBJ2-7	TRBD1	TRBV2	TGTGCCAGTGTGACAGGGACATCCTACGAGCAGTACTTC	CASVTGTSYEQYF